Reported below is one T cell receptor beta chain. Its target is not known. Germline V CDR1 and CDR2: MNHNY, SVGAGI (reference sequence). V was pared by 11 bases and J by 1 base, with 19 bases between. CDR3 length: 15 residues. Method: immunoSEQ multiplex PCR; TCRdb's copy keeps in-frame clones and lacks some. The data contain tens of thousands of clones, nearly 90% of them seen just once; the ten biggest clones take up around 46%. The data originate from a study of OX40 agonist ivuxolimab in advanced cancers. Study outcomes and limitations: Among T cells, CD8+ cells averaged more expanded clones than CD4+ cells.

This chain joins TRBV6-6 and TRBJ2-3, with D possibly being TRBD1 or TRBD2 (7 bases each). The sample was CD4+ or CD8+ T cells sorted from blood, taken in a trial of the OX40 agonist ivuxolimab. The TCR originated in an adult with an advanced solid tumor such as melanoma, head and neck, liver or kidney cancer. CDR3 region: CAGTQGGYGTDTQYF. In DNA form, the CDR3 reads TGTGCCGGAACCCAGGGGGGGTACGGCACAGATACGCAGTATTTT.